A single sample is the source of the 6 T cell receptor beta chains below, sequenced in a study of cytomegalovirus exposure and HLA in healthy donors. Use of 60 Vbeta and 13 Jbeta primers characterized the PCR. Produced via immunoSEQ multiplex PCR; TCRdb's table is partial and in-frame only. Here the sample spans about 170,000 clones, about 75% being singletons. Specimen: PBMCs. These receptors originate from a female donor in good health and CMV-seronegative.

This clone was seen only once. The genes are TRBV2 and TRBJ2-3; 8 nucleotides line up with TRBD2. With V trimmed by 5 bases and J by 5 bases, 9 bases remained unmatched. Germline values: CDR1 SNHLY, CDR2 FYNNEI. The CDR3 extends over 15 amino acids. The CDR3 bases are TGTGCCAGCAGTTCCGGGACTAGGAAGGGAGATACGCAGTATTTT. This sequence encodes CASSSGTRKGDTQYF. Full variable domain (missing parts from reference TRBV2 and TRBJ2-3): EPEVTQTPSHQVTQMGQEVILRCVPISNHLYFYWYRQILGQKVEFLVSFYNNEISEKSEIFDDQFSVERPDGSNFTLKIRSTKLEDSAMYFCASSSGTRKGDTQYFGPGTRLTVL.

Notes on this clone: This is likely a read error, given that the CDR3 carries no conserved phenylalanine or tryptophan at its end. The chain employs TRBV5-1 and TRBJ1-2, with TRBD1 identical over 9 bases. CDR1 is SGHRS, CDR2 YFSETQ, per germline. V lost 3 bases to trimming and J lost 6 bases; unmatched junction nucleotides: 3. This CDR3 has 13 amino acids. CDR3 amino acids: CASSSGQGNGYTS. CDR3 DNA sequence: TGCGCCAGCAGCTCCGGACAGGGGAATGGCTACACCTCC.

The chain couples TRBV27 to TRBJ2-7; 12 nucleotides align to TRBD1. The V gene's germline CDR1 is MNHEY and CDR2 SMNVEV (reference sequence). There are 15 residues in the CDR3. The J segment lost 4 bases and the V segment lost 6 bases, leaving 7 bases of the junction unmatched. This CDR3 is CASSRKGQGAYEQYF. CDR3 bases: TGTGCCAGCAGCCGCAAGGGACAGGGGGCTTACGAGCAGTACTTC.

The chain's CDR3 is CASSHGGAGELFF. CDR3 nucleotides: TGTGCCAGCAGTCACGGGGGAGCCGGGGAGCTGTTTTTT. The chain recombines TRBV13 with TRBJ2-2; a weak D match, TRBD2 (6 bases). V lost 6 bases and J lost 6, with 11 bases in between. Germline values: CDR1 PRHDT, CDR2 FYEKMQ (reference sequence). This CDR3 comprises 13 residues. The complete variable domain, with remaining parts taken from reference TRBV13 and TRBJ2-2, reads AAGVIQSPRHLIKEKRETATLKCYPIPRHDTVYWYQQGPGQDPQFLISFYEKMQSDKGSIPDRFSAQQFSDYHSELNMSSLELGDSALYFCASSHGGAGELFFGEGSRLTVL.

Written as DNA, the CDR3 is TGTGCCAGCAGTGGAGGCCCGGGGGGCCCTCTATCCTACGAGCAGTACTTC. It codes for CASSGGPGGPLSYEQYF. The rearrangement links TRBV2 to TRBJ2-7, with D tentatively TRBD2 (7 bases). Trimming shortened V by 4 bases and J by 1 base, and 20 bases separated the two germline ends. Germline V gives CDR1 SNHLY, CDR2 FYNNEI. CDR3 size: 17 residues.

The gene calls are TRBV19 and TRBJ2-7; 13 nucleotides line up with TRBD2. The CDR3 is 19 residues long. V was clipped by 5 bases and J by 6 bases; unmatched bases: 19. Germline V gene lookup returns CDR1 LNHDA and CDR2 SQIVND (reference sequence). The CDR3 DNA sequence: TGTGCCAGTAGTCTCATAAGGAGGGGACTAGCGGGAATCCGGGGCGAGCAGTACTTC. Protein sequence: CASSLIRRGLAGIRGEQYF.